Listed here are 16 T cell receptor beta chains from one sample, sequenced in a study of T cells expressing NK-cell markers. TCRdb reprocessed the 5' RACE reads, keeping one entry per CDR3 protein, no DNA. The listing contains about 160,000 distinct CDR3 sequences. Material: blood T cells: a sorted CD56 or NKG2C T cell subset, CD4+ or CD8+ T cells, or bulk PBMC T cells (not recorded which). Every receptor here comes from a man aged 18 to 69 in good health.

CDR3 protein: CASSLKEQTEAFF. J is TRBJ1-1 and V is TRBV6-5. This CDR3 region has 13 residues. Germline CDR1 is MNHEY and CDR2 is SVGAGI.

This CDR3 reads CASSPRTVQEQYF. The J gene is TRBJ2-7, the V gene TRBV19. The CDR3 sequence is 13 residues long. The germline V gene has CDR1 LNHDA and CDR2 SQIVND (reference sequence).

The rearrangement uses TRBV12-3 or TRBV12-4 and TRBJ2-1. The CDR3 extends over 11 amino acids. This CDR3 is CASSLAGLEFF.

The chain has TRBV2 and TRBJ2-1; TCRdb's D call of TRBD2 is untestable without DNA. Germline CDR1 is SNHLY and CDR2 is FYNNEI. This CDR3 has 16 residues. Here the CDR3 reads CASRGLDQPVYNEQFF.

This chain links TRBV4-1 with TRBJ1-2; TCRdb calls TRBD1, which cannot be checked without DNA. The CDR3 totals 13 residues. CDR1 and CDR2 from the germline V gene are MGHRA and YSYEKL. CDR3 sequence reads: CASSQPRGDGYTF.

The CDR3 protein is CASIDRPLGGQETQYF. The J gene is TRBJ2-5, the V gene TRBV2; lacking DNA, the TRBD1 call made by TCRdb goes unchecked. Germline lookup yields CDR1 SNHLY and CDR2 FYNNEI. This CDR3 is 16 amino acids long.

V and J are TRBV12-3 or TRBV12-4 and TRBJ2-2; TCRdb reports TRBD2, a call that lacks DNA to check it against. This CDR3 contains 16 residues. The CDR3 region is CASRSTGGENTGELFF.

J is TRBJ2-7 and V is TRBV14; TCRdb indicates TRBD2, and absent DNA this call remains unverified. The germline CDR1 and CDR2 sequences are SGHDN and FVKESK. CDR3 length: 16 residues. This CDR3 reads CASSFRWDGYKAEQYF.

This chain joins TRBV12-3 or TRBV12-4 and TRBJ2-1; TCRdb names TRBD1, which stays unverified in the absence of DNA. The CDR3 is 14 residues long. The CDR3 sequence is CASSRNPRANEQFF.

This chain uses TRBV2 with TRBJ1-6. The germline V gene encodes CDR1 SNHLY and CDR2 FYNNEI. This CDR3 region has 16 residues. The CDR3 sequence is CASSEGMRISYSPLHF.

The chain carries TRBV6-1 and TRBJ2-7; TCRdb gives TRBD1 as the D gene, but with no DNA this cannot be confirmed. Germline CDR1 and CDR2: MNHNS and SASEGT. The CDR3 runs to 15 residues. The CDR3 region is CASSVGLGTGNEQYF.

The J gene is TRBJ2-7, the V gene TRBV7-8; TCRdb lists TRBD2, though no DNA is available to test this call. CDR1 and CDR2 from the germline V gene are SGHVS and FQNEAQ. The CDR3 is 17 amino acids. The CDR3 loop is CASSEGLAGGLLYEQYF.

The chain uses TRBV28 and TRBJ2-3. The CDR3 covers 15 residues. The germline gives CDR1 MDHEN, CDR2 SYDVKM. The CDR3 region is CASATVFGSTDTQYF.

The V gene is TRBV11-1, the J gene TRBJ2-5; TCRdb returns TRBD2, unconfirmable since there is no DNA. The germline V gene encodes CDR1 SGHAT and CDR2 FQDESV (reference sequence). The CDR3 consists of 20 residues. CDR3 residues: CASSLSLPGTSGGAQETQYF.

The chain couples TRBV6-1 to TRBJ2-7; the D gene TCRdb calls, TRBD2, cannot be checked with no DNA. CDR1 MNHNS and CDR2 SASEGT come from the germline V gene. The CDR3 sequence is 18 residues long. The chain's CDR3 is CASSEEGLAGVPMYEQYF.

The chain joins TRBV21-1 to TRBJ2-1; checking the TCRdb D call of TRBD2 is not possible without DNA. TRBV21-1 is a known pseudogene. The CDR3 covers 15 residues. The CDR3 loop is CAGRGGLALFNEQFF.